This TCR beta chain came from a study of CD8 T cells in Susac syndrome. Germline values: CDR1 SQVTM, CDR2 ANQGSEA. The CDR3 runs to 12 residues. The V end was cut by 1 base, the J end by 14 bases, with 14 bases between. Reverse transcription used roughly 0.45 to 1 ug RNA and random hexamers. TCRdb ran MiXCR on the immunoSEQ multiplex PCR reads and lists one entry per CDR3 protein. The sample records 170,000 or so distinct CDR3 sequences, 85% to 95% being singletons. Under recently defined diagnostic criteria, the patients with Susac syndrome qualified as having definite or probable disease. Sequenced: CD4+ T cells from PBMCs. The chain combines TRBV29-1 with TRBJ1-4, with D perhaps matching TRBD1 (5 bases). The receptor was derived from a human donor with Susac syndrome. CDR3 nucleotides: TGCAGCGTTGAAGGACCGACAGAAGGGCTGTTTTTT. Translating gives CSVEGPTEGLFF.